Presented here are 10 T cell receptor beta chains from one specimen sequenced in a study of T-cell reconstitution after alpha-beta-depleted transplantation in children. Unique molecular identifiers featured in how the TCRbeta library was prepared. TCRdb recomputed calls from the PCR reads with MiXCR, one row per CDR3 protein. The sample holds nearly 400,000 distinct CDR3 sequences, around 20% seen once. The material was PBMCs from the stem cell graft donor, obtained from the stem cell graft. The receptors stem from a human donor who donated a stem cell graft to a child with acute myeloid leukemia.

J is TRBJ2-2 and V is TRBV9, with unresolved D. The V end was cut by 0 bases, the J end by 6 bases, with 3 bases between. This CDR3 is 12 amino acids long. From germline, CDR1 is SGDLS and CDR2 YYNGEE. The CDR3: CASSVGPGELFF. CDR3 nucleotides: TGTGCCAGCAGCGTAGGCCCCGGGGAGCTGTTTTTT.

This chain links TRBV6-2 or TRBV6-3 with TRBJ2-3; possible D gene TRBD2, 6 bases. CDR1 is MNHEY, CDR2 SVGEGT, per germline. There are 17 residues in the CDR3. The V and J ends lost 0 bases and 0 bases respectively, with 13 bases between them. Here the CDR3 DNA reads TGTGCCAGCAGTTACTCATCGAGCGGGCCTAGCACAGATACGCAGTATTTT. Protein: CASSYSSSGPSTDTQYF.

This clonotype occurred a few times. The chain couples TRBV5-1 to TRBJ1-2, with D possibly TRBD1 on 5 matching bases. Trimming pared 8 bases from V and 1 base from J, leaving 18 bases between. Germline CDR1 is SGHRS and CDR2 is YFSETQ. There are 15 residues in the CDR3. Here the CDR3 DNA reads TGCGCCAGTGGGACGGAAGGGCCTCTTAACTATGGCTACACCTTC. Protein: CASGTEGPLNYGYTF.

The V call is TRBV10-2, the J call TRBJ2-1, with TRBD2 identical over 9 bases. Germline CDR1 is WSHSY and CDR2 is SAAADI. CDR3 length: 14 residues. V dropped 8 bases and J dropped 3; count of bases not matched to a gene: 5. The CDR3 loop reads CASCPAGGYNEQFF. The CDR3, as DNA: TGCGCCAGCTGTCCAGCGGGAGGCTACAATGAGCAGTTCTTC.

Only a few counts were recorded for this clonotype. This chain uses TRBV20-1 with TRBJ2-1; D gene unclear. V was clipped by 6 bases and J by 5 bases, with 14 bases between them. The germline V gene encodes CDR1 DFQATT and CDR2 SNEGSKA (reference sequence). The CDR3 contains 13 residues. This CDR3 reads CSAPEDLNNEQFF. The CDR3 region has the DNA TGCAGTGCCCCTGAAGATCTGAACAATGAGCAGTTCTTC.

This clonotype was found a few times. The chain joins TRBV13 to TRBJ2-1; TRBD1 is a possible D gene (6 bases). Germline CDR1 is PRHDT and CDR2 is FYEKMQ (reference sequence). The CDR3 extends over 17 amino acids. V was clipped by 1 base and J by 7 bases, with 20 bases between them. CDR3 region: CASSLDGQLGLGNEQFF. The CDR3 DNA reads as TGTGCCAGCAGCTTAGATGGACAGCTAGGCCTGGGTAATGAGCAGTTCTTC.

The chain recombines TRBV7-2 with TRBJ2-1; 8 positions agree with TRBD2. The CDR3 length is 16 residues. V shed 3 bases, J shed 9 bases, and the junction held 13 bases outside the gene matches. Per the germline V gene, CDR1 is SGHTA and CDR2 is FQGNSA. The CDR3 DNA follows: TGTGCCAGCAGCTTGAGAGTGGCGGGAGGCAATACTGAGCAGTTCTTC. As protein: CASSLRVAGGNTEQFF.

This clonotype has a handful of counts. The rearrangement links TRBV20-1 to TRBJ1-1; D unresolved. CDR3 length equals 14 residues. Trimming removed 1 base at V and 5 bases at J, with 14 bases between. Germline assignment: CDR1 DFQATT and CDR2 SNEGSKA (reference sequence). Written as DNA, the CDR3 is TGCAGTGCTAGAGTCGGCAGTCGAGAGACTGAAGCTTTCTTT. Amino acids: CSARVGSRETEAFF.

The chain employs TRBV12-3 or TRBV12-4 and TRBJ1-2; the D gene is possibly TRBD1 (5 bases). The CDR3 length is 13 residues. V gave up 7 bases and J gave up 6 bases, with 15 bases separating them. CDR3 amino acids: CASTLGQGHGYTF. Written as DNA, the CDR3 is TGTGCCAGCACCCTTGGGCAGGGCCATGGCTACACCTTC.

This clonotype has just a few counts. This sequence joins TRBV18 and TRBJ2-7; D is unresolved. This CDR3 is 14 amino acids long. CDR1 KGHSH and CDR2 LQKENI come from the germline V gene. The V end was cut by 8 bases, the J end by 1 base, with 15 bases between. CDR3 bases: TGTGCCAGCACCAGCTCCCAGTTTTCCTACGAGCAGTACTTC. This sequence encodes CASTSSQFSYEQYF.